Detailed here is one TCR beta chain. Its cognate antigen is unknown. The primer mix had 60 Vbeta and 13 Jbeta primers. This table comes from immunoSEQ multiplex PCR, and its TCRdb copy is limited to in-frame clones, with some not included. Here the sample spans 95,000 to 100,000 clones, 70% to 80% being singletons. The sample comes from a study of cytomegalovirus exposure and HLA in healthy donors. General observations from the study: When a later analysis compared HLA-associated TCR beta chains with equally common others, the HLA-associated chains turned out to be more clonally expanded and to have lower generation probabilities.

The CDR3 totals 16 residues. The J segment lost 5 bases and the V segment lost 5 bases, leaving 8 bases of the junction unmatched. The V gene's germline CDR1 is LNHDA and CDR2 SQIVND (reference sequence). The chain is built from TRBV19 and TRBJ2-1; the match to TRBD2 covers 11 bases. The sequence was obtained from a woman aged 55-69 years in good health and CMV-seropositive. Sequences were obtained from PBMCs. The DNA for the CDR3 is TGTGCCAGTAGTCCCGTAGCGGGAGGGCCCCACAATGAGCAGTTCTTC. Protein sequence: CASSPVAGGPHNEQFF.